These 10 T cell receptor beta chains were sequenced from one sample in a study of T cell responses to AZD1222 COVID-19 vaccine (dated by TCRdb to about 2021). Read against the paper, the sample's time point label means: baseline before first vaccination. The meaning of the sample's treatment or condition label: meningococcal conjugate vaccine given as trial control. The library was obtained by the immunoSEQ multiplex PCR assay. What TCRdb holds here is the immuneACCESS table cut down to in-frame rearrangements. Part of the clones is not present; checked against another copy, under half of the missing clones reflect an unresolved V gene, and the others are unexplained. The sample table shows 200,000 to 250,000 clones, and about 92% are seen once. Clones ranked in the top ten supply approximately 1% of the sample. The sequences come from peripheral blood, collected on day 0 of MenACWY control vaccination. Source of these receptors: an adult in good health.

The chain carries TRBV7-8 and TRBJ2-1; D not resolved. V was shortened by 1 base and J by 4 bases, with 8 bases between the two germline ends. This CDR3 region has 14 residues. From germline, CDR1 is SGHVS and CDR2 FQNEAQ. Here the CDR3 DNA reads TGTGCCAGCAGCTTAGAAAGGCTATACAATGAGCAGTTCTTC. Translating it yields CASSLERLYNEQFF. The full variable domain, its missing parts supplied by reference TRBV7-8 and TRBJ2-1, is GAGVSQSPRYKVAKRGQDVALRCDPISGHVSLFWYQQALGQGPEFLTYFQNEAQLDKSGLPSDRFFAERPEGSVSTLKIQRTQQEDSAVYLCASSLERLYNEQFFGPGTRLTVL.

This chain joins TRBV29-1 and TRBJ1-2; 9 bases match TRBD1. The trim removed 6 bases at V and 4 bases at J, leaving 9 bases unmatched. Germline CDR1 SQVTM, CDR2 ANQGSEA. The CDR3 is 14 amino acids. In DNA form, the CDR3 reads TGCAGCGTCGGGGCCGGGACAGGGTCCTATGGCTACACCTTC. Amino acid sequence: CSVGAGTGSYGYTF.

This clone was detected a few times. This chain uses TRBV3-1 (or the pseudogene TRBV3-2) with TRBJ1-6; 7 bases map to TRBD1. Germline V gene lookup returns CDR1 LGHDT and CDR2 YNNKEL (reference sequence). V lost 3 bases, J lost 9 bases, and 17 bases stayed unmatched. The CDR3 loop spans 18 amino acids. The CDR3 nucleotides are TGTGCCAGCAGCCAGTACCCCCCAAACAGGGGTTCTGCTTCACCCCTCCACTTT. This codes for CASSQYPPNRGSASPLHF.

The chain recombines TRBV6-6 with TRBJ1-2; no clear D gene. This CDR3 has 13 residues. Germline V gives CDR1 MNHNY, CDR2 SVGAGI (reference sequence). The ends were cut back, 6 bases at V and 4 bases at J, with 12 bases in the middle. The CDR3 reads CASSLAASYGYTF. DNA for the CDR3: TGTGCCAGCAGCCTCGCGGCCTCCTATGGCTACACCTTC.

This chain uses TRBV3-1 (or the pseudogene TRBV3-2) with TRBJ2-5; 13 bases match TRBD2. With V trimmed by 3 bases and J by 0 bases, 1 base remained unmatched. Germline V gives CDR1 LGHDT, CDR2 YNNKEL (reference sequence). The CDR3 sequence is 16 residues long. CDR3 in DNA: TGTGCCAGCAGCCAGGGACTAGCGGGGTACCAAGAGACCCAGTACTTC. This gives the protein CASSQGLAGYQETQYF.

This chain joins TRBV7-6 and TRBJ2-6; D is ambiguous. This CDR3 has 17 residues. Germline V lookup: CDR1 SGHVS, CDR2 FNYEAQ. Trimming took off 0 bases at V and 2 bases at J, with 11 bases between the two ends. The DNA of the CDR3 is TGTGCCAGCAGCTTAGCGCGCCCAGGAACTGGGGCCAACGTCCTGACTTTC. The encoded protein is CASSLARPGTGANVLTF.

This chain joins TRBV11-2 and TRBJ2-5; unclear D gene. Trimming stripped 1 base from V and 10 bases from J, with 7 bases between. Germline loops: CDR1 SGHAT, CDR2 FQNNGV. The CDR3 contains 11 residues. For the CDR3, the DNA is TGTGCCAGCAGCTTAGGGCGGAGCCAGTACTTC. Residues: CASSLGRSQYF.

The rearrangement uses TRBV18 and TRBJ2-5; D tentatively reads TRBD1 or TRBD2 (5 bases each). Germline loops: CDR1 KGHSH, CDR2 LQKENI. CDR3 length: 13 residues. Trimming shortened V by 3 bases and J by 4 bases, and 9 bases separated the two germline ends. This chain's CDR3 is CASSPGVGETQYF. CDR3 coding DNA: TGTGCCAGCTCACCGGGGGTCGGAGAGACCCAGTACTTC.

The V call is TRBV19, the J call TRBJ1-5; no firm D call. V was cut by 6 bases and J by 2 bases, with 11 bases left in between. The CDR3 runs 14 residues. The germline V gene encodes CDR1 LNHDA and CDR2 SQIVND (reference sequence). The CDR3 is CASSLWSGNQPQHF. As DNA, the CDR3 is TGTGCCAGTAGCCTGTGGTCCGGCAATCAGCCCCAGCATTTT. The full variable domain, rest sourced from reference TRBV19 and TRBJ1-5, is DGGITQSPKYLFRKEGQNVTLSCEQNLNHDAMYWYRQDPGQGLRLIYYSQIVNDFQKGDIAEGYSVSREKKESFPLTVTSAQKNPTAFYLCASSLWSGNQPQHFGDGTRLSIL.

This clone was observed once. This chain uses TRBV7-9 with TRBJ1-1, with D possibly matching TRBD1 (5 bases). The CDR3 contains 15 residues. Deletions cut 5 bases from V and 5 bases from J, with 18 bases between. Germline V gives CDR1 SEHNR, CDR2 FQNEAQ (reference sequence). The chain's CDR3 is CASSARGISSTEAFF. The DNA for the CDR3 is TGTGCCAGCAGCGCCCGGGGGATCTCGTCGACTGAAGCTTTCTTT.